This record looks at one TCR beta chain sequence and its context. This record comes from a study of blood T cells in healthy people across ages. V was trimmed by 3 bases and J by 6 bases, leaving 21 bases between them. CDR1 SGHVS and CDR2 FNYEAQ come from the germline V gene. The CDR3 totals 16 residues. With a J-beta primer mix and a sample-barcoded 5' primer, a second PCR ran about 7 to 12 cycles. MiXCR, run by TCRdb on the 5' RACE reads, gives a single entry per CDR3 protein. The sample contains approximately 800,000 distinct CDR3 sequences, just over 55% of which appear only once. The V gene is TRBV7-6, the J gene TRBJ2-7; perhaps D is TRBD1 or TRBD2 (5 bases each). The receptor comes from a man aged 40-49 years in good health. Input material: blood. The CDR3 spells CASSFEFGGARAEQYF. The CDR3 DNA reads as TGTGCCAGCAGCTTCGAGTTTGGGGGAGCCCGAGCCGAGCAGTACTTC. Full variable domain (rest looked up from reference TRBV7-6 and TRBJ2-7): GAGVSQSPRYKVTKRGQDVALRCDPISGHVSLYWYRQALGQGPEFLTYFNYEAQQDKSGLPNDRFSAERPEGSISTLTIQRTEQRDSAMYRCASSFEFGGARAEQYFGPGTRLTVT.